A selection of T cell receptor beta chains follows, all from one sample in a study of blood T cells in healthy people across ages. TCRdb processed the 5' RACE reads anew with MiXCR; each CDR3 protein has one entry. The sample holds approximately 800,000 distinct CDR3 sequences; around 36% are singletons and the top ten take approximately 13%. The source material was blood. The receptors come from a man younger than 35 in good health. CDR3s include the opening cysteine and the closing phenylalanine or tryptophan. D genes are given only for firm matches. Clone size is stated in some rows and not others, as once, few, many or a class when expanded.

clone_size d_call j_call v_call cdr3_aa cdr3_nt
. . TRBJ1-1 TRBV7-3 CASSLGGGSTEAFF TGTGCCAGCAGCTTGGGGGGCGGGAGCACTGAAGCTTTCTTT
few TRBD1 TRBJ1-2 TRBV13 CASSSSGQNYGYTF TGTGCCAGCAGCTCCTCGGGACAGAACTATGGCTACACCTTC
few TRBD2 TRBJ2-1 TRBV7-8 CASRGLAGGYEQFF TGTGCCAGCAGAGGACTAGCGGGGGGCTATGAGCAGTTCTTC
. TRBD2 TRBJ2-7 TRBV20-1 CSASTSGLAGPGYEQYF TGCAGTGCTTCCACGTCCGGACTAGCGGGGCCTGGGTACGAGCAGTACTTC
. . TRBJ1-2 TRBV16 CASSPDWGYTF TGTGCCAGCAGCCCCGATTGGGGCTACACCTTC
few TRBD1 TRBJ1-6 TRBV12-3/TRBV12-4 CASSPSTGGGSPLHF TGTGCCAGCAGCCCCAGTACAGGGGGAGGCTCACCCCTCCACTTT
few . TRBJ1-5 TRBV6-5 CASSRSGEQPQHF TGTGCCAGCAGTCGATCGGGGGAACAGCCCCAGCATTTT
few . TRBJ2-3 TRBV4-1 CASSLGLANTQYF TGCGCCAGCAGCCTCGGACTGGCTAATACGCAGTATTTT
. . TRBJ2-3 TRBV30 CAWSSGDTQYF TGTGCCTGGAGTTCAGGGGATACGCAGTATTTT
. TRBD2 TRBJ2-1 TRBV28 CASTLLLAGTNNEQFF TGTGCCAGCACCCTCCTACTAGCGGGGACTAACAATGAGCAGTTCTTC
. . TRBJ1-1 TRBV12-3/TRBV12-4 CASTHSSGLTEAFF TGTGCCAGCACCCATTCGAGCGGTCTGACTGAAGCTTTCTTT
once TRBD2 TRBJ2-2 TRBV4-2 CASSQAPPGLAGRLGAGELFF TGTGCCAGCAGCCAAGCCCCCCCGGGACTAGCGGGACGATTGGGGGCCGGGGAGCTGTTTTTT
few . TRBJ1-1 TRBV12-3/TRBV12-4 CASSYTGMNTEAFF TGTGCCAGCAGCTATACAGGGATGAACACTGAAGCTTTCTTT
. . TRBJ1-2 TRBV5-1 CASSIDRQAYGYTF TGCGCCAGCAGCATCGACAGGCAGGCCTATGGCTACACCTTC
few . TRBJ2-1 TRBV28 CASGGAIEQFF TGTGCCAGCGGGGGAGCCATTGAGCAGTTCTTC
. TRBD2 TRBJ2-7 TRBV4-3 CASSQDWQLSGVLSYEQYF TGCGCCAGCAGCCAAGATTGGCAGCTTAGCGGGGTTTTGTCCTACGAGCAGTACTTC
. . TRBJ2-1 TRBV20-1 CSARRLATSSYNEQFF TGCAGTGCTAGAAGGCTAGCGACGAGCTCCTACAATGAGCAGTTCTTC
. TRBD1 TRBJ2-1 TRBV7-2 CASSLNRGRTEQFF TGTGCCAGCAGCCTAAACAGGGGGCGGACTGAGCAGTTCTTC
few . TRBJ2-7 TRBV12-3/TRBV12-4 CASSVSAYNEQYF TGTGCCAGCAGTGTGTCCGCCTACAATGAGCAGTACTTC
. TRBD1 TRBJ2-7 TRBV29-1 CSGQGNTYEQYF TGCAGCGGACAGGGGAATACCTACGAGCAGTACTTC
many . TRBJ2-5 TRBV7-3 CASSLDGQETQYF TGTGCCAGCAGCTTAGACGGGCAAGAGACCCAGTACTTC
few TRBD2 TRBJ2-1 TRBV24-1 CATSEMGLYNEQFF TGTGCCACCAGTGAAATGGGACTATACAATGAGCAGTTCTTC
few . TRBJ1-1 TRBV5-1 CASSRGTPNTEAFF TGCGCCAGCAGCCGTGGAACCCCGAACACTGAAGCTTTCTTT
many TRBD1 TRBJ1-1 TRBV7-9 CASSFGTGGTEAFF TGTGCCAGCAGCTTTGGCACAGGGGGCACTGAAGCTTTCTTT
few . TRBJ1-5 TRBV5-6 CASSLAQGTGQPQHF TGTGCCAGCAGCTTGGCTCAGGGGACGGGGCAGCCCCAGCATTTT